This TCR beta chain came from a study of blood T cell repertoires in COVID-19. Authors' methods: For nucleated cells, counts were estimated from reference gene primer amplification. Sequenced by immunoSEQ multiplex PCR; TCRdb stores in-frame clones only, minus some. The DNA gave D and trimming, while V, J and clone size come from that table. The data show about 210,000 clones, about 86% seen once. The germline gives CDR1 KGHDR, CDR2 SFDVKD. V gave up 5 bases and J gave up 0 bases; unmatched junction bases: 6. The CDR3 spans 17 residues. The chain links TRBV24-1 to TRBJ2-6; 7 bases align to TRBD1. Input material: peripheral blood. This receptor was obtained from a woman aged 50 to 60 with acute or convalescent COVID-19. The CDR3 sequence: CATSGRTGNSGANVLTF. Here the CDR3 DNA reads TGTGCCACCAGTGGGCGGACAGGCAACTCTGGGGCCAACGTCCTGACTTTC.